This TCR beta chain was retrieved from a study of vaccination effects on CD4 cells after COVID-19. General study findings and limits: Early post-infection timepoints were missing from the study, which also had few convalescent patients.

This clone appeared a single time. Its matching antigen is unknown. Under the ViraFEST assay, PBMC were stimulated with viral peptide pools so that antigen-specific CD4+ T cells expanded. Sequencing was performed afterwards. Following a 10-day culture, CD4+ T cells were purified. No vaccinee had earlier SARS-CoV-2 infection, and nucleocapsid antibodies were negative. For each well, roughly 2 million PBMC were cultured with roughly 11 IU/ml IL-2 and around 9 ug/ml peptides. Half-medium exchanges with IL-2 medium took place on days 3 and 7. The germline V and J ends were trimmed by 6 bases and 9 bases, with 15 bases remaining between them. The CDR3 spans 13 residues. Sequenced by immunoSEQ multiplex PCR; TCRdb stores in-frame clones only, minus some. The data show tens of thousands of clones, around 67% seen once.

The sequence was collected from a human donor who received a COVID-19 vaccine. Sequences were derived from CD4+ T cells from PBMCs cultured with HCoV-OC43 spike peptides, sampled before COVID-19 vaccination. Regarding subset: HCoV-OC43 spike overlapping peptide pool stimulation. J is TRBJ1-5 and V is TRBV12-3 or TRBV12-4, with D possibly matching TRBD1 (6 bases). CDR3 sequence reads: CASSRTTGSPQHF. CDR3 nucleotide sequence: TGTGCCAGCAGCCGGACTACAGGGTCGCCCCAGCATTTT.